The rows below give T cell receptor beta chains drawn from one sample of a study of shared clonotypes between healthy human individuals. Clones were read by immunoSEQ multiplex PCR, and TCRdb kept only the in-frame ones, dropping some. The table records roughly 300,000 clones, more than 60% of them present only once. The specimen was memory CD4+ T cells sorted from blood. All receptors derive from a man aged 25 to 40 in good health. The CDR3 runs from the conserved cysteine through the conserved F or W. Fields, in order: clone size, V gene, CDR3 length, D gene, J gene, CDR3 DNA, CDR3 protein. D genes are given only for firm matches. Some rows have no size entry. The others give once, few or many, or a class for an expanded clone.

-	TRBV6-1	14	-	TRBJ1-1	TGTGCCAGCAGAAACAGGGTCCTGAGCACTGAAGCTTTCTTT	CASRNRVLSTEAFF
-	TRBV5-4	16	TRBD2	TRBJ2-1	TGTGCCAGCAGCTTCCTCCGAGCTAGCGGGCTCAATGAGCAGTTCTTC	CASSFLRASGLNEQFF
many	TRBV27	12	-	TRBJ2-7	TGTGCCAGCAGTTTCCAATACTACGAGCAGTACTTC	CASSFQYYEQYF
-	TRBV7-5	17	-	TRBJ2-1	TGTGCCAGAAGCTTAACCGGGACTAGCGGGGCCTACAATGAGCAGTTCTTC	CARSLTGTSGAYNEQFF
once	TRBV29-1	13	-	TRBJ1-1	TGCAGCGTTGAAGACCAGCTGAACACTGAAGCTTTCTTT	CSVEDQLNTEAFF
few	TRBV18	15	-	TRBJ1-4	TGTGCCAGCTCACCATTCCGGGAGGCTAATGAAAAACTGTTTTTT	CASSPFREANEKLFF
-	TRBV5-1	16	-	TRBJ1-4	TGCGCCAGCAGCCGCGAAAGCGACAGCAGGACTGAAGAACTGTTTTTT	CASSRESDSRTEELFF
-	TRBV19	14	TRBD1	TRBJ2-1	TGTGCCAGTAGCCCGGACAGGGGGAGCCATGAGCAGTTCTTC	CASSPDRGSHEQFF
-	TRBV7-2	17	-	TRBJ1-6	TGTGCCAGCAGCGAAGTAGGGGGAGGCTCCTATAATTCACCCCTCCACTTT	CASSEVGGGSYNSPLHF
once	TRBV6-1	15	TRBD1	TRBJ2-1	TGTGCCAGCAAAGTAGTGGGACAGGGTTTGGGTGAGCAGTTCTTC	CASKVVGQGLGEQFF
-	TRBV4-1	15	TRBD1	TRBJ1-2	TGCGCCAGCAGCCGACTGGACAGGGGGGACTATGGCTACACCTTC	CASSRLDRGDYGYTF
-	TRBV5-8	15	-	TRBJ2-5	TGTGCCAGCAGCTTGGTGATTATTGGGGGAGAGACCCAGTACTTC	CASSLVIIGGETQYF
-	TRBV19	16	TRBD1	TRBJ1-2	TGTGCCAGTAGTCCACCCCGGGACAGCCTTTCCTATGGCTACACCTTC	CASSPPRDSLSYGYTF
-	TRBV5-5	14	-	TRBJ2-1	TGTGCCAGCAGCCTCACCGCAGAAAGCCATGAGCAGTTCTTC	CASSLTAESHEQFF
-	TRBV5-1	14	TRBD2	TRBJ2-3	TGCGCCAGCATTCCAAGCGGGAGTGCCGATACGCAGTATTTT	CASIPSGSADTQYF
-	TRBV6-1	13	TRBD2	TRBJ2-1	TGTGCCAGCAGTGTTACGGGAGGGGGTGAGCAGTTCTTC	CASSVTGGGEQFF
-	TRBV6-6	14	-	TRBJ1-1	TGTGCCAGCAGTTCCCCCGACAGGAACACTGAAGCTTTCTTT	CASSSPDRNTEAFF
-	TRBV2	14	TRBD1	TRBJ2-1	TGTGCCAGCAGAAGGGGCAGGGGGATCAATGAGCAGTTCTTC	CASRRGRGINEQFF
few	TRBV7-9	11	-	TRBJ2-7	TGTGCCAGCAGCTTCGAGTACGAGCAGTACTTC	CASSFEYEQYF
-	TRBV7-9	14	-	TRBJ1-3	TGTGCCAGCAGCTTTGAGAACTCTGGAAACACCATATATTTT	CASSFENSGNTIYF
-	TRBV10-3	13	-	TRBJ1-5	TGTGCCATCAGTGAGACCAGGGATCAGCCCCAGCATTTT	CAISETRDQPQHF
-	TRBV10-3	16	TRBD1	TRBJ2-2	TGTGCCATCAGTGGATACTACAGGGGGAACACCGGGGAGCTGTTTTTT	CAISGYYRGNTGELFF
-	TRBV4-2	17	-	TRBJ2-1	TGTGCCAGCAGCCAAGATCTTTTGGCAGGATCTTACAATGAGCAGTTCTTC	CASSQDLLAGSYNEQFF
once	TRBV6-1	13	TRBD1	TRBJ1-1	TGTGCCAGCACCAGGACAGGGGGGACTGAAGCTTTCTTT	CASTRTGGTEAFF
-	TRBV9	15	TRBD2	TRBJ2-1	TGTGCCAGCAGCGTAGTAGCGGGAGTAGAGGGAGAGCAGTTCTTC	CASSVVAGVEGEQFF
-	TRBV5-8	13	-	TRBJ2-2	TGTGCCAGCAGCTTTGTGAATTCCGGGGAGCTGTTTTTT	CASSFVNSGELFF
-	TRBV7-8	14	-	TRBJ2-3	TGTGCCAGCAGCCTCGAGGGGCGGGGAGATACGCAGTATTTT	CASSLEGRGDTQYF
-	TRBV6-1	15	TRBD1	TRBJ2-1	TGTGCCATCCGCCTGGGGACAGGGGGCATCAATGAGCAGTTCTTC	CAIRLGTGGINEQFF
-	TRBV15	13	-	TRBJ2-5	TGTGCCACCAGCAGAGGAACCGGTGAGACCCAGTACTTC	CATSRGTGETQYF
once	TRBV19	13	-	TRBJ2-5	TGTGCCAGTAGTCTACAAGGACGGGAGACCCAGTACTTC	CASSLQGRETQYF
once	TRBV19	14	-	TRBJ2-2	TGTGCCATCAAGCAGGGTCCGCGGACCGGGGAGCTGTTTTTT	CAIKQGPRTGELFF
-	TRBV5-1	13	-	TRBJ2-7	TGCGCCAGCAGCTTGGGGGGCATCTACGAGCAGTACTTC	CASSLGGIYEQYF
-	TRBV27	14	TRBD1	TRBJ2-7	TGTGCCAGCAGCACAACGAAGGGGGCCCACGAGCAGTACTTC	CASSTTKGAHEQYF
-	TRBV30	11	-	TRBJ1-2	TGTGCCATCGACCTACCCCGAGGCTACACCTTC	CAIDLPRGYTF
-	TRBV6-6	14	-	TRBJ2-7	TGTGCCAGCAGTCCACCTTCCCCGTCCTACGAGCAGTACTTC	CASSPPSPSYEQYF
once	TRBV5-8	16	TRBD2	TRBJ2-1	TGTGCCAGCAGCCAGGGACTAGCGGGAGAAGTCGGTGAGCAGTTCTTC	CASSQGLAGEVGEQFF